The 32 T cell receptor beta chains below come from one sample, sequenced in a study of T cells expressing NK-cell markers. TCRdb re-called the 5' RACE reads and catalogs CDR3 proteins one per entry, DNA excluded. In total, the table holds about 460,000 distinct CDR3 sequences. Sequenced input: blood T cells: a sorted CD56 or NKG2C T cell subset, CD4+ or CD8+ T cells, or bulk PBMC T cells (not recorded which). Receptors were obtained from a woman aged 50 to 60 in good health.

This chain uses TRBV20-1 with TRBJ1-1; without DNA, the TCRdb call of TRBD1 cannot be checked. Per germline, CDR1 DFQATT and CDR2 SNEGSKA (reference sequence). This CDR3 comprises 12 residues. This CDR3 reads CSVRTGPPAAFF.

This chain joins TRBV12-3 or TRBV12-4 and TRBJ1-1; without DNA, the TCRdb call of TRBD1 cannot be checked. The CDR3 is 15 amino acids. The CDR3 is CASSPGGRRNTEAFF.

The chain's CDR3 is CASSYSTSLVAYGYTF. The chain uses TRBV6-2 or TRBV6-3 and TRBJ1-2. The germline V gene encodes CDR1 MNHEY and CDR2 SVGEGT. The CDR3 length is 16 residues.

The rearrangement uses TRBV5-1 and TRBJ2-1; TCRdb outputs TRBD2, but without DNA this stays unchecked. Germline V gives CDR1 SGHRS, CDR2 YFSETQ. The CDR3 extends over 17 amino acids. CDR3 residues: CASSSQKTSGSPNEQFF.

V gene TRBV2 combines with J gene TRBJ2-1; TCRdb calls TRBD2, which cannot be checked without DNA. The CDR3 sequence is 13 residues long. Germline V CDR1 and CDR2: SNHLY, FYNNEI. This CDR3 is CASRYLAGSEQFF.

The chain is built from TRBV3-1 and TRBJ2-2. CDR3 size: 17 residues. The germline V gene has CDR1 LGHDT and CDR2 YNNKEL (reference sequence). CDR3 in amino acids: CASSLHSHLRNTGELFF.

The J gene is TRBJ1-4, the V gene TRBV24-1; without DNA, the TCRdb call of TRBD1 cannot be checked. Germline CDR1 KGHDR, CDR2 SFDVKD. The CDR3 has 15 amino acids. CDR3 sequence: CATSDSRGANEKLFF.

J is TRBJ2-2 and V is TRBV30; no DNA is available, so the TRBD2 call from TCRdb remains unchecked. There are 16 residues in the CDR3. Germline values: CDR1 GTSNPN, CDR2 SVGIG (reference sequence). The CDR3 sequence is CAWSRLAGGRTGELFF. The full variable domain, in which reference TRBV30 and TRBJ2-2 provide the parts outside the CDR3, is SQTIHQWPATLVQPVGSPLSLECTVEGTSNPNLYWYRQAAGRGLQLLFYSVGIGQISSEVPQNLSASRPQDRQFILSSKKLLLSDSGFYLCAWSRLAGGRTGELFFGEGSRLTVL.

The chain uses TRBV14 and TRBJ2-2; the D gene TCRdb calls, TRBD1, cannot be checked with no DNA. The CDR3 consists of 16 residues. Germline CDR1 reads SGHDN; CDR2 reads FVKESK. CDR3 amino acids: CASSRRPGQGTGELFF.

This chain uses TRBV7-8 with TRBJ2-5; with no DNA, the TCRdb D assignment of TRBD2 cannot be verified. Germline V gene lookup returns CDR1 SGHVS and CDR2 FQNEAQ. The CDR3 covers 16 residues. CDR3: CASSLGLGAVGETQYF.

The genes are TRBV2 and TRBJ2-5. There are 14 residues in the CDR3. Looked up from germline, CDR1 is SNHLY and CDR2 is FYNNEI. The CDR3 loop is CASSESVFSETQYF.

The chain employs TRBV29-1 and TRBJ2-5; TCRdb's D gene call, TRBD1, goes unchecked for lack of DNA. Germline lookup yields CDR1 SQVTM and CDR2 ANQGSEA. This CDR3 comprises 15 residues. CDR3 amino acids: CSVRDRGWVQETQYF. The full variable domain, in which reference TRBV29-1 and TRBJ2-5 provide the parts outside the CDR3, is SAVISQKPSRDICQRGTSLTIQCQVDSQVTMMFWYRQQPGQSLTLIATANQGSEATYESGFVIDKFPISRPNLTFSTLTVSNMSPEDSSIYLCSVRDRGWVQETQYFGPGTRLLVL.

V and J are TRBV11-2 and TRBJ2-4; the TCRdb D gene call, TRBD2, has no DNA to confirm it. This CDR3 contains 16 residues. Germline V gives CDR1 SGHAT, CDR2 FQNNGV. CDR3 sequence reads: CASSPPLSDLLNIQYF.

The V and J genes are TRBV6-2 or TRBV6-3 and TRBJ2-3; TCRdb calls TRBD1, which cannot be checked without DNA. The CDR3 contains 13 residues. In germline, CDR1 is MNHEY, CDR2 SVGEGT. The CDR3 is CASSPDTTDTQYF.

The chain combines TRBV7-9 with TRBJ1-3; TCRdb reports TRBD1, a call that lacks DNA to check it against. The CDR3 has 14 amino acids. The germline gives CDR1 SEHNR, CDR2 FQNEAQ (reference sequence). CDR3 sequence: CASSTMDRGNTIYF.

The CDR3: CASSAGLAGALNEQFF. V usage is TRBV9 and J usage is TRBJ2-1; TCRdb's D gene call, TRBD2, goes unchecked for lack of DNA. The CDR3 is 16 amino acids. Germline V gene sequence: CDR1 SGDLS, CDR2 YYNGEE. Full variable domain (missing parts from reference TRBV9 and TRBJ2-1): DSGVTQTPKHLITATGQRVTLRCSPRSGDLSVYWYQQSLDQGLQFLIQYYNGEERAKGNILERFSAQQFPDLHSELNLSSLELGDSALYFCASSAGLAGALNEQFFGPGTRLTVL.

The chain joins TRBV11-3 to TRBJ2-5. The CDR3 is 13 amino acids. Germline V gene data show CDR1 as SGHNT and CDR2 as YENEEA. This CDR3 reads CASSLVIAETQYF. Full variable domain (remainder filled in from reference TRBV11-3 and TRBJ2-5): EAGVVQSPRYKIIEKKQPVAFWCNPISGHNTLYWYLQNLGQGPELLIRYENEEAVDDSQLPKDRFSAERLKGVDSTLKIQPAELGDSAVYLCASSLVIAETQYFGPGTRLLVL.

The chain recombines TRBV9 with TRBJ2-3. Germline lookup yields CDR1 SGDLS and CDR2 YYNGEE. The CDR3 totals 15 residues. CDR3 loop: CASSVDPVEADTQYF. The full variable domain, its missing parts supplied by reference TRBV9 and TRBJ2-3, is DSGVTQTPKHLITATGQRVTLRCSPRSGDLSVYWYQQSLDQGLQFLIQYYNGEERAKGNILERFSAQQFPDLHSELNLSSLELGDSALYFCASSVDPVEADTQYFGPGTRLTVL.

The J gene is TRBJ1-4, the V gene TRBV18; the D call from TCRdb, TRBD1, cannot be confirmed without DNA. Looked up from germline, CDR1 is KGHSH and CDR2 is LQKENI. The CDR3 is 13 residues long. The CDR3 reads CATTGQGFEKLFF. The full variable domain, in which reference TRBV18 and TRBJ1-4 provide the parts outside the CDR3, is NAGVMQNPRHLVRRRGQEARLRCSPMKGHSHVYWYRQLPEEGLKFMVYLQKENIIDESGMPKERFSAEFPKEGPSILRIQQVVRGDSAAYFCATTGQGFEKLFFGSGTQLSVL.

The V gene is TRBV5-1, the J gene TRBJ1-2; TCRdb names TRBD1, which stays unverified in the absence of DNA. This CDR3 is 14 amino acids long. Germline assignment: CDR1 SGHRS and CDR2 YFSETQ. The CDR3 loop is CASSLTGGAYGYTF.

V usage is TRBV18 and J usage is TRBJ2-3. CDR1 and CDR2 (germline): KGHSH, LQKENI. This CDR3 region has 15 residues. CDR3 sequence: CASSPRLQSTDTQYF.

V and J are TRBV5-6 and TRBJ2-1; no DNA is available, so the TRBD2 call from TCRdb remains unchecked. Germline-derived CDR1 and CDR2 are SGHDT and YYEEEE. This CDR3 contains 16 residues. The chain's CDR3 is CASSFTTSGTHNEQFF.

CDR3 loop: CASSAGTSGEETQYF. The V gene is TRBV5-1, the J gene TRBJ2-5; TCRdb returns TRBD2, unconfirmable since there is no DNA. The V gene's germline CDR1 is SGHRS and CDR2 YFSETQ. CDR3 length: 15 residues.

The chain has TRBV7-8 and TRBJ2-1; the TCRdb D gene call, TRBD1, has no DNA to confirm it. Germline lookup yields CDR1 SGHVS and CDR2 FQNEAQ. This CDR3 spans 17 amino acids. Here the CDR3 reads CASTLGARRTGEVEQFF.

The V and J genes are TRBV7-2 and TRBJ2-2; lacking DNA, the TRBD1 call made by TCRdb goes unchecked. The CDR3 runs to 15 residues. Per the germline V gene, CDR1 is SGHTA and CDR2 is FQGNSA. CDR3 sequence reads: CASSLVGARTGELFF. Combining the CDR3 with reference TRBV7-2 and TRBJ2-2 gives the whole variable domain GAGVSQSPSNKVTEKGKDVELRCDPISGHTALYWYRQSLGQGLEFLIYFQGNSAPDKSGLPSDRFSAERTGGSVSTLTIQRTQQEDSAVYLCASSLVGARTGELFFGEGSRLTVL.

The chain couples TRBV15 to TRBJ2-3; TCRdb calls TRBD2, which cannot be checked without DNA. The CDR3 spans 15 residues. Germline loops: CDR1 LNHNV, CDR2 YYDKDF (reference sequence). The CDR3 loop is CATSRDWGSPDTQYF.

The J gene is TRBJ1-5, the V gene TRBV6-5; TCRdb names TRBD1, which stays unverified in the absence of DNA. The CDR3 consists of 13 residues. Germline values: CDR1 MNHEY, CDR2 SVGAGI. CDR3 in amino acids: CASGAIGNQPQHF.

The rearrangement links TRBV3-1 to TRBJ2-5; TCRdb returns TRBD1, unconfirmable since there is no DNA. CDR1 is LGHDT, CDR2 YNNKEL, per germline (reference sequence). The CDR3 sequence is 16 residues long. CDR3 loop: CASSQEGLQGGETQYF.

J is TRBJ2-5 and V is TRBV4-2; the TCRdb D gene call, TRBD2, has no DNA to confirm it. The CDR3 has 17 amino acids. Looked up from germline, CDR1 is LGHNA and CDR2 is YNFKEQ. The CDR3 loop reads CASSQEEILAGGETQYF.

The chain recombines TRBV12-3 or TRBV12-4 with TRBJ1-2. This CDR3 comprises 14 residues. CDR3 residues: CASSPRGGNYGYTF.

The V and J genes are TRBV12-3 or TRBV12-4 and TRBJ1-1; TCRdb calls TRBD1, which cannot be checked without DNA. This CDR3 is built from 14 residues. The CDR3 is CASSPFPRGAEAFF.

The CDR3 is CASSLAQRGGSYNEQFF. This chain links TRBV12-3 or TRBV12-4 with TRBJ2-1; there is no DNA to check the TCRdb D call of TRBD1. CDR3 length equals 17 residues.